This T cell receptor (beta chain) was recovered during a study of Ad26.COV2.S vaccination and SARS-CoV-2 variants. Overall study results and limits: The analyses of TCR breadth and depth may have understated the size of total T cell responses.

Repertoires were generated with immunoSEQ multiplex PCR, while TCRdb's copy carries only in-frame clones and drops some. The sample records just over 350,000 clones, 92% being singletons. A remark on this clone: The target antigen is unknown. The germline gene is not matched at one end of the junction; a read error may be the cause.

The CDR3 loop spans 13 amino acids. Germline V gives CDR1 MNHEY, CDR2 SMNVEV (reference sequence). The chain combines TRBV27 with TRBJ2-7; 9 nucleotides agree with TRBD1. The sequences come from peripheral blood, collected after recovery from COVID-19. The TCR comes from a human donor who had recovered from COVID-19. The CDR3 bases are TGTGCCAGCAGTCTGACCGCCGGGACAGGGAGTATGTTC. This codes for CASSLTAGTGSMF.